The 21 T cell receptor beta chains below come from one sample, sequenced in a study of T-cell memory formation after mild COVID-19. In TCRdb, the 5' RACE reads were re-called with MiXCR into one record per CDR3 protein. The data contain hundreds of thousands of distinct CDR3 sequences, roughly 19% of them singletons. The specimen sequenced was PBMCs or a T cell subset sorted from them (not recorded which). The source of these receptors is a young man who had mild COVID-19 (a few samples of this study predate the infection). Cell type and time point are not known.

This clonotype was seen ten or more times. V gene TRBV12-3 or TRBV12-4 combines with J gene TRBJ2-5, with 7 positions matching TRBD2. Unmatched junction bases numbered 3, after V lost 4 bases and J lost 4 bases. This CDR3 has 13 amino acids. The CDR3 nucleotides read TGTGCCAGCAGTTCTCCGGGAGGAGAGACCCAGTACTTC. This translates into CASSSPGGETQYF.

The sample holds many counts of this clonotype. This chain joins TRBV5-1 and TRBJ1-1; TRBD1 is a possible D gene (5 bases). The V end lost 0 bases, the J end lost 2 bases, and 8 bases lay between the germline ends. The CDR3 sequence is 14 residues long. CDR1 is SGHRS, CDR2 YFSETQ, per germline. DNA of the CDR3: TGCGCCAGCAGCTTGGGCAGGGTAAACACTGAAGCTTTCTTT. Translated, it gives CASSLGRVNTEAFF.

This chain joins TRBV27 and TRBJ1-5; D might be TRBD1 (6 bases). The CDR3 contains 15 residues. The germline V gene has CDR1 MNHEY and CDR2 SMNVEV (reference sequence). The V gene lost 6 bases and the J gene lost 2 bases, with 14 bases spanning the gap. For the CDR3, the DNA is TGTGCCAGCAGCCGAGGGGGAAGAGGCAATCAGCCCCAGCATTTT. Translating it yields CASSRGGRGNQPQHF.

V is TRBV6-2 or TRBV6-3 and J is TRBJ2-1; D is uncertain. The CDR3 sequence is 14 residues long. CDR1 is MNHEY, CDR2 SVGEGT, per germline. Trimming left V 6 bases short and J 3 bases short, with 12 bases between. The CDR3 region is CASSPPQLYNEQFF. The CDR3 DNA sequence: TGTGCCAGCAGCCCTCCCCAGCTCTACAATGAGCAGTTCTTC.

The chain combines TRBV6-2 or TRBV6-3 with TRBJ2-4; 11 nucleotides line up with TRBD2. CDR1 and CDR2 (germline): MNHEY, SVGEGT. The CDR3 extends over 16 amino acids. J was trimmed by 12 bases and V by 2 bases; bases with no gene match: 12. The CDR3 region has the DNA TGTGCCAGCAGTTACCTGGGGCTAGCGGGGGGACATCATCAGTACTTC. Protein product: CASSYLGLAGGHHQYF.

This clonotype was seen only once. The chain recombines TRBV20-1 with TRBJ2-7; TRBD2 matches at 7 bases. V lost 6 bases and J lost 2; bases outside the gene matches: 7. This CDR3 spans 13 amino acids. Germline V gives CDR1 DFQATT, CDR2 SNEGSKA (reference sequence). CDR3 in amino acids: CSAGAGPTYEQYF. For the CDR3, the DNA is TGCAGTGCAGGAGCGGGGCCGACCTACGAGCAGTACTTC.

The chain joins TRBV12-3 or TRBV12-4 to TRBJ2-4; D is perhaps TRBD2 (5 bases). This CDR3 is 14 amino acids long. Trimming left V 3 bases short and J 6 bases short, with 12 bases between. For the CDR3, the DNA is TGTGCCAGCAGTTTCTCGGGATTCCTAAACATTCAGTACTTC. It codes for CASSFSGFLNIQYF.

This rearrangement joins TRBV6-2 or TRBV6-3 to TRBJ2-5; weak D call: TRBD2 (5 bases). The length of the CDR3 is 13 residues. V lost 7 bases to trimming and J lost 6 bases, with 15 bases between them. Germline V gene sequence: CDR1 MNHEY, CDR2 SVGEGT. In DNA form, the CDR3 reads TGTGCCAGCAATTCAGCGGTGGGGAAGACCCAGTACTTC. Translation gives CASNSAVGKTQYF.

This clonotype was recorded once. The chain recombines TRBV14 with TRBJ1-2; TRBD1 is a possible D gene (6 bases). Germline CDR1 reads SGHDN; CDR2 reads FVKESK. V was trimmed by 4 bases and J by 2 bases, leaving 8 bases between them. The CDR3 totals 13 residues. For the CDR3, the DNA is TGTGCCAGCAGCCGACAGGAGAACTATGGCTACACCTTC. Protein product: CASSRQENYGYTF.

This chain joins TRBV6-2 or TRBV6-3 and TRBJ2-1; no definite D call. This CDR3 spans 13 amino acids. The germline CDR1 and CDR2 sequences are MNHEY and SVGEGT. Trimming stripped 4 bases from V and 10 bases from J, with 14 bases between. CDR3 residues: CASSLSLLREQFF. CDR3 coding DNA: TGTGCCAGCAGTTTATCCCTCCTGAGGGAGCAGTTCTTC.

V and J are TRBV7-2 and TRBJ2-5; 9 bases agree with TRBD2. The germline V gene has CDR1 SGHTA and CDR2 FQGNSA. With 10 bases clipped from V and 5 bases from J, the junction kept 8 bases outside the gene matches. This CDR3 is 13 amino acids long. Written as DNA, the CDR3 is TGTGCCACCCGGAAGCGGGGGGTTGAGACCCAGTACTTC. Translation gives CATRKRGVETQYF.

The chain recombines TRBV6-2 or TRBV6-3 with TRBJ2-7; D might be TRBD2 (5 bases). Germline loops: CDR1 MNHEY, CDR2 SVGEGT. Trimming removed 6 bases at V and 2 bases at J, with 11 bases between. The CDR3 totals 13 residues. The CDR3 is CASRERLAYEQYV. In nucleotides, the CDR3 is TGTGCCAGCAGGGAGCGGCTGGCCTACGAGCAGTACGTC.

In its sample, this clonotype was seen many times. One junction end does not reproduce the germline sequence, and a read error may be involved. The genes are TRBV7-2 and TRBJ2-7; D might be TRBD1 (6 bases). Germline values: CDR1 SGHTA, CDR2 FQGNSA. The CDR3 length is 13 residues. This chain's CDR3 is CASSLGGPYEQYF. CDR3 nucleotide sequence: TGCGCCAGCAGCTTAGGGGGTCCCTACGAGCAGTACTTC. The full variable domain, its missing parts supplied by reference TRBV7-2 and TRBJ2-7, is GAGVSQSPSNKVTEKGKDVELRCDPISGHTALYWYRQSLGQGLEFLIYFQGNSAPDKSGLPSDRFSAERTGGSVSTLTIQRTQQEDSAVYLCASSLGGPYEQYFGPGTRLTVT.

This clonotype has a single count. J is TRBJ1-5 and V is TRBV4-1; a weak D match, TRBD1 (5 bases). Germline CDR1 and CDR2: MGHRA and YSYEKL. This CDR3 contains 15 residues. V was cut by 4 bases and J by 4 bases, with 14 bases left in between. For the CDR3, the DNA is TGCGCCAGCAGCCTCCGAAGGGAGGGGAATCAGCCCCAGCATTTT. It codes for CASSLRREGNQPQHF.

This clonotype was seen more than once but under ten times. Germline is not matched at one junction end, which may reflect a read error. This chain connects TRBV11-2 to TRBJ2-1; D ambiguous. The CDR3 sequence is 14 residues long. Looked up from germline, CDR1 is SGHAT and CDR2 is FQNNGV. CDR3 loop: CASSLAGVGLPAVF. CDR3 nucleotides: TGTGCCAGCAGCTTAGCGGGCGTAGGGCTTCCTGCGGTCTTC.

The chain has TRBV2 and TRBJ1-6; 7 bases are shared with TRBD1. The CDR3 consists of 13 residues. Trimming removed 4 bases from V and 10 bases from J; junction bases left unmatched: 4. In germline, CDR1 is SNHLY, CDR2 FYNNEI. The CDR3 here is CASSVQGQSPLHF. For the CDR3, the DNA is TGTGCCAGCAGTGTCCAGGGACAGTCACCCCTCCACTTT.

The chain has TRBV28 and TRBJ1-2; D perhaps matches TRBD1 (5 bases). V lost 10 bases and J 4 bases, leaving 13 bases between the germline ends. CDR1 MDHEN and CDR2 SYDVKM come from the germline V gene. The CDR3 extends over 12 amino acids. The CDR3 protein is CATTPGGYGYTF. The CDR3 nucleotides are TGTGCCACTACCCCCGGGGGCTATGGCTACACCTTC.

This clonotype showed up just a few times. The V gene is TRBV30, the J gene TRBJ1-1, with D perhaps matching TRBD1 (6 bases). The CDR3 has 13 residues. V gave up 0 bases and J gave up 6 bases, with 11 bases separating them. Germline CDR1 is GTSNPN and CDR2 is SVGIG (reference sequence). CDR3 sequence reads: CAWSVTGYAEAFF. As DNA, the CDR3 is TGTGCCTGGAGTGTTACAGGGTACGCTGAAGCTTTCTTT. Drawing the rest from reference TRBV30 and TRBJ1-1, the complete variable domain is SQTIHQWPATLVQPVGSPLSLECTVEGTSNPNLYWYRQAAGRGLQLLFYSVGIGQISSEVPQNLSASRPQDRQFILSSKKLLLSDSGFYLCAWSVTGYAEAFFGQGTRLTVV.

This clonotype occurred once. The chain carries TRBV7-6 and TRBJ2-3; weak D call: TRBD1 (5 bases). V shed 1 base and J shed 2 bases, with 13 bases lying between them. The CDR3 covers 16 residues. The V gene's germline CDR1 is SGHVS and CDR2 FNYEAQ. CDR3 bases: TGTGCCAGCAGCTTAGATGGGGCTCCTGACACAGATACGCAGTATTTT. Translating gives CASSLDGAPDTDTQYF.

The table lists this clonotype with a few counts. This chain links TRBV11-2 with TRBJ2-2; no reliable D call. CDR3 length equals 14 residues. V lost 0 bases to trimming and J lost 7 bases, with 9 bases between them. From germline, CDR1 is SGHAT and CDR2 FQNNGV. In DNA, the CDR3 is TGTGCCAGCAGCTTAGATGACTCCTTCGGGGAGCTGTTTTTT. It codes for CASSLDDSFGELFF.

The chain combines TRBV5-1 with TRBJ2-6; maybe TRBD1 (6 bases). With 4 bases removed from V and 1 base from J, the gap between germline ends came to 9 bases. CDR1 is SGHRS and CDR2 is YFSETQ in the germline V gene. The CDR3 has 15 amino acids. CDR3 loop: CASSVQGSGANVLTF. CDR3 bases: TGCGCCAGCAGCGTACAGGGATCTGGGGCCAACGTCCTGACTTTC.